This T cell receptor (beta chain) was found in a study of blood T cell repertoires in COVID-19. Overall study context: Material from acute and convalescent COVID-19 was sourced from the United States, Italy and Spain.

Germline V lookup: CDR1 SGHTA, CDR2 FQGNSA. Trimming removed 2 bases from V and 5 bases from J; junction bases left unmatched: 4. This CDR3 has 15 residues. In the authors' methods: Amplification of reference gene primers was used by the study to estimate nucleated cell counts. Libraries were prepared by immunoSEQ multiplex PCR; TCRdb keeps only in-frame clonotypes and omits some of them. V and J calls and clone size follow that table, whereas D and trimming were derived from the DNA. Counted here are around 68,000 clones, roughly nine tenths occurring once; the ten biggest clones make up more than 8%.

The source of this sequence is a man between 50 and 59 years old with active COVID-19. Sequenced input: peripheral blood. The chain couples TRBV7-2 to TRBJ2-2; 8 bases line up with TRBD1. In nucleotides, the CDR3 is TGTGCCAGCAGCTTAACGGGACAGGAAACCGGGGAGCTGTTTTTT. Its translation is CASSLTGQETGELFF.